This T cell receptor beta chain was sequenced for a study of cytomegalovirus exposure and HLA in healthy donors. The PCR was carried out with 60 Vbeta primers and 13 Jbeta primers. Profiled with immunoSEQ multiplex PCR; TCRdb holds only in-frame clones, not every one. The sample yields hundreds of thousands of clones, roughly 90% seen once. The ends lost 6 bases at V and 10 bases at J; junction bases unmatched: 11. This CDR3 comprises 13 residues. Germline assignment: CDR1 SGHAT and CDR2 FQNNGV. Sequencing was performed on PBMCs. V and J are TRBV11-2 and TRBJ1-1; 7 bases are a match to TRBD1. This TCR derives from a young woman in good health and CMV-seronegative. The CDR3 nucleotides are TGTGCCAGCAGTTTGGACAGGCCCTTCGGAGCTTTCTTT. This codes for CASSLDRPFGAFF.